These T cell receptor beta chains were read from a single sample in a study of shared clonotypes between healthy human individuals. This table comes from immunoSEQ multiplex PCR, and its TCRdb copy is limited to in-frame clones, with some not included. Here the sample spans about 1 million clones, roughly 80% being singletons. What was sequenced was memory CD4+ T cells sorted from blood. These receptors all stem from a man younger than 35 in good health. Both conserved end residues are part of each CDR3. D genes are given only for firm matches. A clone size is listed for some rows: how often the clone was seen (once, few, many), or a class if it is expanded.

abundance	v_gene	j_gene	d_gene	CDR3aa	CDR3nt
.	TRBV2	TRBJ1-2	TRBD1	CAGYRGYDYGYTF	TGTGCCGGATACAGGGGGTACGACTATGGCTACACCTTC
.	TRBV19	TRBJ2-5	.	CASSNRDETQYF	TGTGCCAGTTCGAACAGGGACGAGACCCAGTACTTC
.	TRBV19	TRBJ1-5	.	CASTPTDFSNQPQHF	TGTGCCAGTACTCCGACTGACTTTAGCAATCAGCCCCAGCATTTT
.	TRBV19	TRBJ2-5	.	CASSRRDIRTTQYF	TGTGCCAGTAGTCGGAGGGACATTAGGACGACCCAGTACTTC
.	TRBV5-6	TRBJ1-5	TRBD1	CASSNYQGEGSNQPQHF	TGTGCCAGCAGCAACTATCAGGGGGAGGGTAGCAATCAGCCCCAGCATTTT
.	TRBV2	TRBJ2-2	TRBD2	CASTRGGTGELFF	TGTGCCAGCACCCGGGGGGGCACCGGGGAGCTGTTTTTT
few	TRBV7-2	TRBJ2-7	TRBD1	CASSLATGFEQYF	TGTGCCAGCAGCTTAGCGACAGGGTTCGAGCAGTACTTC
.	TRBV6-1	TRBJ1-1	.	CASSPRKYTEAFF	TGTGCCAGCAGTCCAAGGAAATACACTGAAGCTTTCTTT
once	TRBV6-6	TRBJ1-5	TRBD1	CASSGTGTSNQPQHF	TGTGCCAGCAGCGGGACAGGCACAAGCAATCAGCCCCAGCATTTT
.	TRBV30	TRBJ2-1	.	CAWSWGTRSDEQFF	TGTGCCTGGAGTTGGGGCACTAGGAGCGATGAGCAGTTCTTC
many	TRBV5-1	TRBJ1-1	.	CASSPGHGEITEAFF	TGCGCCAGCAGCCCCGGACATGGGGAAATAACTGAAGCTTTCTTT
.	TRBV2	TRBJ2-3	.	CATSTLGGRTDTQYF	TGTGCCACCTCGACATTGGGGGGCCGCACAGATACGCAGTATTTT
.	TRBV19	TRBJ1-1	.	CASSIVGQINTEAFF	TGTGCCAGTAGTATCGTAGGACAAATAAACACTGAAGCTTTCTTT
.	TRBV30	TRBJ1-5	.	CAWSVGEGIQPQHF	TGTGCCTGGAGTGTCGGGGAAGGGATCCAGCCCCAGCATTTT
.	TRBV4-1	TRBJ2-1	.	CASSQEDRREKFF	TGCGCCAGCAGCCAAGAAGATAGGAGGGAGAAGTTCTTC
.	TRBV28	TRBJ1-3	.	CASRVQGSGNTIYF	TGTGCCAGCAGAGTACAGGGATCGGGAAACACCATATATTTT
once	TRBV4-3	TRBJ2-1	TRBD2	CASSQERLAGGSRQFF	TGCGCCAGCAGCCAAGAGCGGCTAGCGGGAGGAAGTCGTCAGTTCTTC
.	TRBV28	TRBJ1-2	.	CASSGQSYGYTF	TGTGCCAGCAGTGGGCAGTCCTATGGCTACACCTTC
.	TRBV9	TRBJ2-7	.	CASSTGPLNEQYF	TGTGCCAGCAGCACGGGACCTTTGAACGAGCAGTACTTC
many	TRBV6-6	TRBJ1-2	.	CASSKQTIYGYTF	TGTGCCAGCAGTAAACAGACTATCTATGGCTACACCTTC
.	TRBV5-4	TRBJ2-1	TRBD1	CASSSGTGGAESEQFF	TGTGCCAGCAGTTCCGGGACAGGGGGCGCGGAGAGTGAGCAGTTCTTC
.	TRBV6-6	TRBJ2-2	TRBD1	CASSARQGYTGELFF	TGTGCCAGCAGTGCTCGACAGGGGTACACCGGGGAGCTGTTTTTT
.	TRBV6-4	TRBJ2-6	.	CASSDSYGSGANVLTF	TGTGCCAGCAGTGACTCATATGGCTCTGGGGCCAACGTCCTGACTTTC
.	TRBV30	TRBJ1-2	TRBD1	CAWGDRGDYGYTF	TGTGCCTGGGGGGACAGGGGGGACTATGGCTACACCTTC